The sequence of this TCR beta chain was determined in a study of cytomegalovirus exposure and HLA in healthy donors (TCRdb year 2017). Some background on the complete study: An earlier analysis of around 600 of the donors reported roughly 300 Gb of sequence data and around 120 million unique TCR beta sequences from some 180 million T cells. Roughly 310 gigabases of sequencing data and 78 million or so unique TCR sequences were included in an early release covering about 700 HLA-typed donors. Of the approximately 370 genotyped donors, 75% to 85% were placed in the genetic ancestry cluster associated with self-reported Caucasian donors. The aim of the study was to test whether cataloging public T cell receptors could identify signatures of past pathogen exposure. The study profiled the T cell repertoires of around 700 subjects by immunosequencing and related them to cytomegalovirus serostatus. Along with the roughly 670-subject first cohort, a separate validation cohort of over a hundred different subjects was used. To predict cytomegalovirus infection status, the study combined high-throughput TCR immunosequencing, statistical association of individual TCRs with disease status, and machine learning. In a later analysis, previously published TCR beta repertoires from fewer than 750 donors were re-analyzed and high-resolution HLA genotyping was added so that TCR occurrence patterns could be studied. The later analysis used no new phenotypic data to find candidate immune exposures, relying instead on TCR beta sequences and their occurrence across donors. An earlier analysis of approximately 630 of the donors applied high-throughput TCR beta sequencing to assess whether each TCR beta V gene segment acted as functional or pseudogenic. Donor age, sex, ethnicity and CMV serostatus were compiled alongside the repertoire data. Genome-wide SNP genotypes for about 65% of the 666 donors were used in a later genetic analysis, which treated that subset as a discovery cohort. Every discovery cohort repertoire had been produced on one sequencing platform. Both class I and class II loci were covered by HLA typing, at four-digit resolution. The number of donors typed differed by locus, with roughly 620-640 for A, B, C, DRB1 and DQB1, more than 500 for DQA1, under 610 for DPA1, and some 470 for DPB1. Roughly 5 DR-DQ haplotypes were handled as single units for association and clustering, since linkage in the cohort was strong. On average, around 240,000 unique TCR beta nucleotide sequences were sequenced per donor among some 420 genotyped donors of the cohort, with roughly 18% of those sequences being non-productive. Overall study outcomes, separate from this receptor: Because HLA typing was missing for some donors at each locus, association tests included only the typed subset. A later analysis found that HLA-associated TCR beta chains were more clonally expanded and had lower generation probabilities than equally common non-associated chains. A later analysis found that TCR association rates varied across HLA loci, with DRB1 alleles showing the most associated TCRs and HLA-C alleles the fewest. A total of around 150 TCR beta chains were listed by the study as associated with cytomegalovirus. Broadly in line with IMGT annotations, most TCR beta V segments showed up in productive rearrangements about 87% or about 30% of the time in an earlier analysis of 450 to 600 of the donors. About 17 rarely observed V segments, including chromosome 9 orphons, were excluded from the earlier analysis of a few hundred of the donors because counts were too low. A further reported finding was that TCR beta sequences accurately predicted the HLA-A and HLA-B alleles for most subjects in the first cohort. In both the original and validation cohorts, the classifier was reported to diagnose cytomegalovirus status with high specificity and sensitivity. A later analysis found that most CMV-associated TCR beta chains appeared HLA-restricted, with HLA associations seemingly driven largely by CMV exposure. For the cohort, immune exposure information was limited to CMV serostatus. Compared with the roughly 670-donor mean, donors in an Asian-associated ancestry cluster had fewer N-insertions in productive TCRs, according to a later genetic analysis. The 87-base-pair reads could not distinguish some IMGT-functional V segments, including TRBV6-2 and TRBV6-3, so those segments were excluded. A group of highly shared sequence variants was considered likely to be a technical artifact of the sequencing pipeline. Three of the identified cytomegalovirus-associated TCR beta chains were confirmed in vitro to be specific for cytomegalovirus antigens. Roughly uniform sequencing depth across donors was assumed in presence/absence analyses, although this assumption may not hold. An association between a missense DCLRE1C variant and V-gene and J-gene trimming of TCR beta chains was found in a later genetic analysis and replicated in an independent cohort. According to the authors, the approach could potentially be generalized to other disease states and immunological phenotypes. Linkage disequilibrium might explain the correlated functional status among segregating V segments, but an unknown experimental factor could not be excluded. A later analysis associated about 16,000 TCR beta sequences with specific HLA alleles at a false discovery rate of 0.05. Across donors, most TCR sequences were observed very rarely, whereas some public TCRs were present in many individuals. This cohort had only TCR beta chains sequenced, and the lack of alpha or paired-chain data limited which features could be detected. According to a later analysis, parvovirus B19, influenza, CMV and Epstein-Barr virus appeared linked to several top co-occurrence clusters. Strong co-occurrence of HLA alleles, especially DR and DQ, made assigning TCR associations to individual alleles difficult.

Points on this clone: The specificity of this receptor is unknown. The sample holds no much larger clone one base away, and base qualities are not on file.

The cohort comprised 710 or so healthy bone marrow donors. All cohort members were sampled while nominally healthy, although unrecorded immune exposures were likely present. The donor tested CMV seropositive, placing the donor among the 290 or so seropositive members of the cohort. A peripheral blood sample was provided by each donor, and peripheral blood mononuclear cells were used for TCR beta sequencing. The Qiagen DNeasy Blood Extraction Kit was used to extract genomic DNA from the blood cell samples. The germline V gene supplies CDR1 MDHEN and CDR2 SYDVKM. V was cut back by 5 bases and J by 6 bases, leaving a gap of 13 bases between them. Counted from cysteine to phenylalanine, this CDR3 has 14 amino acids. This entry keeps only the CDR3 DNA: 42 bases, framed from base 1. Libraries came from the immunoSEQ multiplex PCR assay. For the multiplex PCR, a mixture combining 60 forward primers for TCR Vbeta segments and 13 reverse primers for TCR Jbeta segments was used. The CDR3 region of rearranged TCR beta genes was amplified from genomic DNA with a multiplex PCR assay. The amplified TCR beta libraries were sequenced on the Illumina HiSeq System as 87-base-pair reads. On the study's bioinformatics: Across the 500 to 750 repertoires, a later analysis counted 80 million or so unique TCR beta chains, roughly 11 million of which were shared by at least two donors. Raw reads were error-corrected and collapsed into unique sequences by a nearest-neighbor algorithm in which closely related sequences were merged to remove PCR and sequencing errors. To assign V, D and J gene segments, CDR3 sequences were aligned to IMGT reference sequences. For a sequence to be retained, a match of at least six nucleotides to both a V gene segment and a J gene segment was required. A rearrangement counted as productive if the CDR3 had no stop codons and remained in frame with V and J, and every other rearrangement counted as non-productive. Following IMGT convention, CDR3 was defined as the stretch from the second conserved V-encoded cysteine to the conserved J-encoded phenylalanine. The earlier analysis of some 580 of the donors excluded any sequence lacking an unambiguous match to a single V gene segment. In an earlier analysis of 450 to 750 of the donors, a V segment was called functional when productive rearrangements were above 56.7%, and segregating when the standard deviation between donors exceeded 5%. A statistical classification framework was developed to diagnose cytomegalovirus status using the catalog of TCR beta chain sequences. V and J gene assignment, in a later analysis, came from comparing TCR nucleotide sequences with IMGT/GENE-DB human TR gene sequences. In a later analysis, CDR3 sequences and most-parsimonious VDJ recombination scenarios were assigned using the TCRdist pipeline. A later analysis defined each TCR beta chain by its CDR3 amino acid sequence plus V-gene family, and excluded reads lacking a unique V-gene family. A later analysis removed roughly 590 highly shared, low-generation-probability nucleotide sequences to deal with suspected cross-contamination and a sequencing artifact. In a later analysis, a clonal expansion index was calculated for each public chain from normalized within-repertoire ranks of inferred template counts. A later analysis computed generation probabilities with a VDJ recombination model fitted to out-of-frame rearrangements, and checked the results against IGoR. A later analysis scored TCR-TCR, TCR-HLA and TCR-CMV co-occurrence with hypergeometric tests, applying a repertoire-size bias correction to TCR pairs. In a later analysis, false discovery rates were estimated by permuting HLA or CMV assignments 20 times. A later analysis grouped co-occurring TCRs with DBSCAN, adding TCRdist sequence similarity when clustering within HLA-allele-positive subsets. For co-occurrence clustering, repertoires with fewer than 30,000 or more than 120,000 public chains were excluded, along with four or five repertoires with anomalous nucleotide sharing. In its TCRdb copy, this immuneACCESS table keeps in-frame sequences only and misses some clones. Where compared with another copy, unresolved V genes explain less than half of these, and the others have no known cause. That table supplies the V and J calls and clone size; D and trimming were determined from the DNA. The sample contains 69,000 or so clones, 74% of them found a single time. Together, the top ten hold over 8.5% of the sample.

The chain was built from TRBV28 and TRBJ1-4; TRBD1 is possibly the D segment (6 matching bases). The sequencing input was PBMCs. The TCR originated in a woman in her sixties in good health and CMV-seropositive. The CDR3 protein sequence reads: CASSVTGNHEKLFF. Here is the DNA: TGTGCCAGCAGTGTAACAGGGAACCATGAAAAACTGTTTTTT.